This T cell receptor (beta chain) originates from a study of cytomegalovirus exposure and HLA in healthy donors (dated by TCRdb to 2017 to 2019). With regard to the full study: According to a later analysis, one platform produced both the 120 validation repertoires and the 620 or so repertoires of the first cohort. The study aimed to test whether signatures of past pathogen exposure could be identified by cataloging public T cell receptors. Along with the approximately 670-subject first cohort, a separate validation cohort of over a hundred different subjects was used. High-throughput TCR immunosequencing, statistical association of individual TCRs with disease status, and machine learning were combined to predict cytomegalovirus infection status. Summary of the overall study and its limitations: Of the cluster scores, approximately 94% were above 0 in a later analysis, which found that TCRs clustered in the first cohort also tended to co-occur in the 110 or so validation repertoires. A total of 150 or so TCR beta chains were listed by the study as associated with cytomegalovirus. A later analysis had no HLA typing for the validation cohort, so co-occurrence there was scored across all 130 or so repertoires. A few of the identified cytomegalovirus-associated TCR beta chains were confirmed in vitro to be specific for cytomegalovirus antigens. Across donors, most TCR sequences were observed very rarely, whereas some public TCRs were present in many individuals. In both the original and validation cohorts, the classifier was reported to diagnose cytomegalovirus status with high specificity and sensitivity. The authors suggested that the approach could potentially be extended to other disease states and immunological phenotypes.

On this clone: Its recognized antigen is unknown. No per-base quality is available; no much larger clone lies one base away.

The donors were included in the validation cohort of some 110 subjects, a group kept apart from the roughly 700-subject first cohort. Libraries were constructed by the immunoSEQ multiplex PCR assay. In the original analysis: To diagnose cytomegalovirus status from the catalog of TCR beta chain sequences, a statistical classification framework was built. Not all clones reach the TCRdb copy of this immuneACCESS table, which keeps in-frame sequences only. Checked studies attribute under half of the gap to unresolved V genes and leave the rest unexplained. The DNA gave D and trimming, while V, J and clone size come from that table. The sample table shows around 150,000 clones, and around 90% are seen once. Clones ranked in the top ten supply about 2.9% of the sample. V and J are truncated by 4 bases and 0 bases respectively, leaving an intervening sequence of 22 bases. The germline V gene (reference sequence) specifies MNHEY as CDR1 and SMNVEV as CDR2. The CDR3 measures 19 amino acids from cysteine to phenylalanine. Only the CDR3 part of the read is kept: 57 bases, read in frame from the first base.

Recombination linked TRBV27 to TRBJ1-5, and the D gene may be TRBD1, 6 bases matching. This sequence was found in a woman younger than 30 in good health and CMV-seropositive. The specimen was PBMCs. The nucleotides read TGTGCCAGCAGTTGGCCCTTGGACAGAAACCAATATAGCAATCAGCCCCAGCATTTT. Its product reads: CASSWPLDRNQYSNQPQHF.